Following are 20 T cell receptor beta chains from one sample sequenced in a study of CD8+ T cells in alopecia areata. Treatment noted: oral pan-JAK inhibitor, 5-10 mg twice daily. Once RNA had been extracted, it was reverse transcribed into cDNA to act as the sequencing template. Here immunoSEQ multiplex PCR was the method, and the copy in TCRdb shows in-frame clones only, minus some. Of some 170,000 clones listed, roughly 53% are singletons. The sequencing used CD8+ T cells sorted from blood, collected at week 24, from a patient treated with tofacitinib. The receptor source for this set is a human donor with alopecia areata.

This clone was observed a few times. J is TRBJ2-7 and V is TRBV25-1; D perhaps matches TRBD2 (7 bases). V was pared by 6 bases and J by 4 bases, with 10 bases between. Looked up from germline, CDR1 is MGHDK and CDR2 is SYGVNS. The CDR3 is made up of 12 amino acids. The CDR3 region is CASRRGAYEQYF. For the CDR3, the DNA is TGTGCCAGCAGACGGGGGGCATACGAGCAGTACTTC.

The CDR3 DNA is TGTGCCTGGAGCACAGGGACCACTGAAGCTTTCTTT. Protein sequence: CAWSTGTTEAFF. The gene calls are TRBV30 and TRBJ1-1, with D maybe TRBD1 (6 bases). This CDR3 comprises 12 residues. V lost 3 bases, J lost 4 bases, and 9 bases lay in between. CDR1 is GTSNPN, CDR2 SVGIG, per germline (reference sequence).

This chain links TRBV5-6 with TRBJ1-4; a possible D gene is TRBD1 (5 bases). Germline V gives CDR1 SGHDT, CDR2 YYEEEE. With 6 bases removed from V and 7 bases from J, the gap between germline ends came to 19 bases. This CDR3 comprises 15 residues. The CDR3 DNA sequence: TGTGCCAGCACCGGCCCGATTCGGGACGGTGAAAAACTGTTTTTT. Encoded protein: CASTGPIRDGEKLFF.

The gene calls are TRBV6-1 and TRBJ2-1; no clear D. Per germline, CDR1 MNHNS and CDR2 SASEGT. The CDR3 sequence is 13 residues long. Between the trimmed V and J ends, which lost 6 bases and 5 bases, there was a span of 11 bases. The CDR3 spells CASSRILNNEQFF. The CDR3 DNA sequence: TGTGCCAGCAGCCGGATCCTAAACAATGAGCAGTTCTTC.

This clone was counted a single time. This chain uses TRBV7-6 with TRBJ1-2; a weak D match, TRBD1 (6 bases). V gave up 5 bases and J gave up 4 bases, with 20 bases separating them. CDR1 and CDR2 (germline): SGHVS, FNYEAQ. The CDR3 has 16 residues. This chain's CDR3 is CASSLEPDRNSYGYTF. In DNA form, the CDR3 reads TGTGCCAGCAGCCTCGAACCAGACAGGAACTCCTATGGCTACACCTTC.

The J gene is TRBJ2-7, the V gene TRBV27; D remains unclear. Per the germline V gene, CDR1 is MNHEY and CDR2 is SMNVEV (reference sequence). The V and J ends lost 6 bases and 2 bases respectively, with 17 bases between them. The CDR3 has 15 amino acids. For the CDR3, the DNA is TGTGCCAGCAGCCCGGCCCCAAACCCAGCCTACGAGCAGTACTTC. This sequence encodes CASSPAPNPAYEQYF.

This clone was seen once. The V and J genes are TRBV27 and TRBJ2-3; D is possibly TRBD1 or TRBD2 (5 bases each). The CDR3 extends over 16 amino acids. CDR1 and CDR2 (germline): MNHEY, SMNVEV (reference sequence). V was cut by 5 bases and J by 2 bases, with 17 bases left in between. The CDR3 here is CASSAFWGSYTDTQYF. DNA for the CDR3: TGTGCCAGCAGTGCCTTTTGGGGGTCCTACACAGATACGCAGTATTTT.

The chain carries TRBV13 and TRBJ2-3; D uncertain. Trimming pared 5 bases from V and 7 bases from J, leaving 7 bases between. The CDR3 contains 11 residues. The V gene's germline CDR1 is PRHDT and CDR2 FYEKMQ (reference sequence). The CDR3: CASSQENTQYF. In DNA, the CDR3 is TGTGCCAGCAGCCAGGAGAATACGCAGTATTTT.

The rearrangement uses TRBV30 and TRBJ1-2; a possible D gene is TRBD1 (6 bases). The germline V gene has CDR1 GTSNPN and CDR2 SVGIG (reference sequence). CDR3 length equals 15 residues. V was trimmed by 4 bases and J by 2 bases, leaving 17 bases between them. The CDR3 DNA follows: TGTGCCTGGACCTTTCACCGGGACACGAACTATGGCTACACCTTC. Its translation is CAWTFHRDTNYGYTF.

This rearrangement joins TRBV29-1 to TRBJ1-2, with TRBD1 matching 9 bases. This CDR3 is built from 15 residues. Germline CDR1 SQVTM, CDR2 ANQGSEA. V trimming: 2 bases; J trimming: 2 bases; junction bases outside the gene matches: 6. The CDR3 bases are TGCAGCGTTGAATCCCGGGACAGGGAAAACTATGGCTACACCTTC. This sequence encodes CSVESRDRENYGYTF.

The chain couples TRBV5-1 to TRBJ2-1; 11 bases align to TRBD1. The CDR3 has 16 residues. Trimming at V came to 3 bases and at J to 2 bases, leaving 4 bases not matched to a gene. Germline CDR1 SGHRS, CDR2 YFSETQ. CDR3 sequence (DNA): TGCGCCAGCAGCTCCGGGACAGGGGGGACCTACAATGAGCAGTTCTTC. Its translation is CASSSGTGGTYNEQFF.

This sequence joins TRBV7-6 and TRBJ2-1; 14 positions match TRBD2. Trimming took 5 bases from V and 10 from J; bases not matched to a gene: 4. The CDR3 is 14 amino acids. Germline CDR1 reads SGHVS; CDR2 reads FNYEAQ. The CDR3 DNA is TGTGCCAGCAGCACTCGGACTAGCGGGGGGGAGCAGTTCTTC. This encodes CASSTRTSGGEQFF.

The chain links TRBV6-4 to TRBJ1-5; possibly TRBD1 for D (5 bases). Trimming took off 1 base at V and 4 bases at J, with 11 bases between the two ends. The V gene's germline CDR1 is MRHNA and CDR2 SNTAGT. CDR3 length: 15 amino acids. The DNA of the CDR3 is TGTGCCAGCAGTGACTTCGTTTCAGGGAATCAGCCCCAGCATTTT. Protein sequence: CASSDFVSGNQPQHF.

This clone was counted between two and nine times. The chain joins TRBV4-3 to TRBJ2-2; a possible D gene is TRBD1 (6 bases). Trimming removed 0 bases at V and 5 bases at J, with 13 bases between. The CDR3 consists of 16 residues. Germline CDR1 is LGHNA and CDR2 is YSLEER. The CDR3, as DNA: TGCGCCAGCAGCCAAGATGGGGTAGGGGGAACCGGGGAGCTGTTTTTT. Protein sequence: CASSQDGVGGTGELFF.

Notes on this clone: Different DNA sequences within this sample yield the same CDR3. The CDR3 sequence is CASSIGGSSYEQYF. The CDR3 region has the DNA TGTGCCAGTAGTATTGGCGGGAGCTCCTACGAGCAGTACTTC. The chain uses TRBV19 and TRBJ2-7; 7 bases agree with TRBD2. Germline CDR1 reads LNHDA; CDR2 reads SQIVND (reference sequence). The CDR3 spans 14 residues. J gave up 0 bases and V 3 bases, and 2 bases lay outside the gene matches. The full variable domain, its missing parts supplied by reference TRBV19 and TRBJ2-7, is DGGITQSPKYLFRKEGQNVTLSCEQNLNHDAMYWYRQDPGQGLRLIYYSQIVNDFQKGDIAEGYSVSREKKESFPLTVTSAQKNPTAFYLCASSIGGSSYEQYFGPGTRLTVT.

In DNA form, the CDR3 reads TGTGCCAGCAGCGTAGGCAGCCCCGGTACGCAGTATTTT. Translating gives CASSVGSPGTQYF. This chain joins TRBV9 and TRBJ2-3, with D uncertain. CDR1 is SGDLS, CDR2 YYNGEE, per germline. V lost 0 bases to trimming and J lost 8 bases, with 10 bases between them. This CDR3 is built from 13 residues.

This clone was seen a single time. J is TRBJ2-1 and V is TRBV11-2, with 10 bases matching TRBD2. Germline V CDR1 and CDR2: SGHAT, FQNNGV. V lost 1 base and J lost 9; bases outside the gene matches: 3. There are 14 residues in the CDR3. CDR3 nucleotide sequence: TGTGCCAGCAGCTTAGGGGCTAGCGGGGGTGAGCAGTTCTTC. Protein: CASSLGASGGEQFF.

The CDR3 reads CSVEERGSTDTQYF. In DNA, the CDR3 is TGCAGCGTTGAAGAGCGGGGGTCCACAGATACGCAGTATTTT. V is TRBV29-1 and J is TRBJ2-3; 7 bases match TRBD2. CDR1 SQVTM and CDR2 ANQGSEA come from the germline V gene. With 0 bases clipped from V and 2 bases from J, the junction kept 2 bases outside the gene matches. This CDR3 spans 14 amino acids.

The V and J genes are TRBV2 and TRBJ1-1, with no clear D. CDR1 is SNHLY and CDR2 is FYNNEI in the germline V gene. This CDR3 comprises 13 residues. Trimming removed 7 bases from V and 0 bases from J, with 9 bases in between. In DNA form, the CDR3 reads TGTGCCAGCATTTCGGGGATGAACACTGAAGCTTTCTTT. Its translation: CASISGMNTEAFF.

The rearrangement joins TRBV7-2 to TRBJ1-5; D is undetermined. Trimming removed 4 bases from V and 0 bases from J, with 10 bases in between. Germline assignment: CDR1 SGHTA and CDR2 FQGNSA. This CDR3 is 15 amino acids long. The DNA for the CDR3 is TGTGCCAGCAGCTCCCATCAGCCTAGCAATCAGCCCCAGCATTTT. Amino acid sequence: CASSSHQPSNQPQHF.